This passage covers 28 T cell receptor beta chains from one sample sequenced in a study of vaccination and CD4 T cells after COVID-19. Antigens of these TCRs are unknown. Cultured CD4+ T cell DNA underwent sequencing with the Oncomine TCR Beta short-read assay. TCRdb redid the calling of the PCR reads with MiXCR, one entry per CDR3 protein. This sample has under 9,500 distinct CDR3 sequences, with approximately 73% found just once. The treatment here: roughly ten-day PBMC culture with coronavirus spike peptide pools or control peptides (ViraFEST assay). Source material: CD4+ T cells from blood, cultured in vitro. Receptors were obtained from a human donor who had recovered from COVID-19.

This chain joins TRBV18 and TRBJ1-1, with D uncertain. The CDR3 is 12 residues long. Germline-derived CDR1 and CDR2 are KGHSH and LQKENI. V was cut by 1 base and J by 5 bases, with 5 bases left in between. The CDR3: CASSPQKTEAFF. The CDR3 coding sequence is TGTGCCAGCTCACCACAGAAGACTGAAGCTTTCTTT.

The CDR3 is CASSPLLGRNLAKNIQYF. Written as DNA, the CDR3 is TGTGCCAGTAGTCCTCTCTTGGGGAGGAACCTAGCCAAAAACATTCAGTACTTC. V gene TRBV19 combines with J gene TRBJ2-4, with D possibly matching TRBD2 (6 bases). Germline V lookup: CDR1 LNHDA, CDR2 SQIVND (reference sequence). This CDR3 comprises 18 residues. The ends were cut back, 5 bases at V and 0 bases at J, with 20 bases in the middle.

The CDR3 bases are TGCAGTGCTAGAGTGGTGGGCGGGAATACGCAGTATTTT. Protein: CSARVVGGNTQYF. The V gene is TRBV20-1, the J gene TRBJ2-3, with D possibly matching TRBD2 (6 bases). This CDR3 contains 13 residues. V was clipped by 1 base and J by 7 bases, with 12 bases between them. In germline, CDR1 is DFQATT, CDR2 SNEGSKA (reference sequence).

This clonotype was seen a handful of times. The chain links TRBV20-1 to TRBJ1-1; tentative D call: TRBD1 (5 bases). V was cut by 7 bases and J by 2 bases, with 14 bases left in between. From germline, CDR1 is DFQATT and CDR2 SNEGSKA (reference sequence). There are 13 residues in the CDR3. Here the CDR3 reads CSGRQGENTEAFF. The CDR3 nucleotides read TGCAGTGGGCGGCAGGGCGAAAACACTGAAGCTTTCTTT.

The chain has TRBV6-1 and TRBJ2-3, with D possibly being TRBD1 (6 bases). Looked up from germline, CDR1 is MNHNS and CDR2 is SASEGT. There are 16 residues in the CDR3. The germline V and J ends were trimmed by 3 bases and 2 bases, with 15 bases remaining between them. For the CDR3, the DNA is TGTGCCAGCAGTGACCGCGGACAGCTCTTCACAGATACGCAGTATTTT. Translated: CASSDRGQLFTDTQYF.

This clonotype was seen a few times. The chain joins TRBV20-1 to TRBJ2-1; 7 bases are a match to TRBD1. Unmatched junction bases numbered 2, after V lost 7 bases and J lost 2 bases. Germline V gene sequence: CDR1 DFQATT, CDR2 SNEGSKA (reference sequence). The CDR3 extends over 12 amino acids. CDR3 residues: CSGQGTYNEQFF. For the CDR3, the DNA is TGCAGTGGACAGGGAACCTACAATGAGCAGTTCTTC.

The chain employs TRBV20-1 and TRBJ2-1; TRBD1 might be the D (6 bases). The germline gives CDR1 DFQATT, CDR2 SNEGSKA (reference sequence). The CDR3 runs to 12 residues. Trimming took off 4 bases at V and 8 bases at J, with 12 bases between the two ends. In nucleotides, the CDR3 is TGCAGTGCTATAATAGGGGGAGATGAGCAGTTCTTC. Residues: CSAIIGGDEQFF.

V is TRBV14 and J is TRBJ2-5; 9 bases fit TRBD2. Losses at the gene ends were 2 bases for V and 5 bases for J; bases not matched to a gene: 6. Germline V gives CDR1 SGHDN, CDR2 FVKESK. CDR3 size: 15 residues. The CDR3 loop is CASSQRLAVGETQYF. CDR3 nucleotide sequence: TGTGCCAGCAGCCAAAGACTAGCGGTGGGGGAGACCCAGTACTTC.

Written as DNA, the CDR3 is TGTGCCAGCCGGATTGAGTCACCCCTCCACTTT. It codes for CASRIESPLHF. The gene calls are TRBV7-2 and TRBJ1-6, with no clear D. The ends were cut back, 8 bases at V and 10 bases at J, with 9 bases in the middle. CDR1 and CDR2 from the germline V gene are SGHTA and FQGNSA. The CDR3 contains 11 residues.

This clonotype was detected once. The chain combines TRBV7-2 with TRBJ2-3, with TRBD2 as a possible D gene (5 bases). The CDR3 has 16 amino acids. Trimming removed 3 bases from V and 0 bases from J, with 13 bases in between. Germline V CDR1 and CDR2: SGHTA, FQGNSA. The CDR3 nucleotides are TGTGCCAGCAGCTTTTCTGGGAGTCAAAGCACAGATACGCAGTATTTT. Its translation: CASSFSGSQSTDTQYF.

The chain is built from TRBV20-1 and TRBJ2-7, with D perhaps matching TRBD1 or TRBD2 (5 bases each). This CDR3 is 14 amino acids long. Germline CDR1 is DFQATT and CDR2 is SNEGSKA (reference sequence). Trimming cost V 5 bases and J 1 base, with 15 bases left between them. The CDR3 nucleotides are TGCAGTGCTTCCTCCGGGGCCGCTTCCTACGAGCAGTACTTC. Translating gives CSASSGAASYEQYF.

CDR3 loop: CATSETGGGADTQYF. CDR3 bases: TGTGCCACCAGTGAGACAGGGGGCGGGGCAGATACGCAGTATTTT. The chain links TRBV24-1 to TRBJ2-3; 10 nucleotides agree with TRBD1. Germline V lookup: CDR1 KGHDR, CDR2 SFDVKD. Trimming cost V 4 bases and J 4 bases; bases outside gene matches: 4. The CDR3 length is 15 residues.

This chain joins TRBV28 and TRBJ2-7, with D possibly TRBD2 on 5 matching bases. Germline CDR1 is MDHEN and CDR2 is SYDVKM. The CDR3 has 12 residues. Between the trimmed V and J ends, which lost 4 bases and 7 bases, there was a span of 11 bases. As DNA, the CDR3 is TGTGCCAGCAGTTCTCCACCGGGAGAGCAGTACTTC. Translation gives CASSSPPGEQYF.

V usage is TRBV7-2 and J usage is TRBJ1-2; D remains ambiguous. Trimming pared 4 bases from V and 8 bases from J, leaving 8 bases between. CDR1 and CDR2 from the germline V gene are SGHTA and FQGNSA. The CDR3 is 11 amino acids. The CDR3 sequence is CASSSSIGYTF. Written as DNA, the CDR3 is TGTGCCAGCAGCTCTAGTATCGGCTACACCTTC. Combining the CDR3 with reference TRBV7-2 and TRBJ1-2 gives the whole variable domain GAGVSQSPSNKVTEKGKDVELRCDPISGHTALYWYRQSLGQGLEFLIYFQGNSAPDKSGLPSDRFSAERTGGSVSTLTIQRTQQEDSAVYLCASSSSIGYTFGSGTRLTVV.

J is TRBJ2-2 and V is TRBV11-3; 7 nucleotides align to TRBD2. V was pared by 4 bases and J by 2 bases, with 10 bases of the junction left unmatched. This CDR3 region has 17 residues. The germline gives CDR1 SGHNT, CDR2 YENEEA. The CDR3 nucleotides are TGTGCCAGCAGCTCAGTCGGGGGACTAACAAACACCGGGGAGCTGTTTTTT. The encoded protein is CASSSVGGLTNTGELFF.

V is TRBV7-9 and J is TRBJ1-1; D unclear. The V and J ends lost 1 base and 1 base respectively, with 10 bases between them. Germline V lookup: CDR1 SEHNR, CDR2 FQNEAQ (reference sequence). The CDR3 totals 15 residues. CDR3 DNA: TGTGCCAGCAGCTTAGACGGAACCGCGAACACTGAAGCTTTCTTT. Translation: CASSLDGTANTEAFF.

CDR3 region: CASSTTGRQGGYTF. The DNA of the CDR3 is TGTGCCAGTAGTACAACAGGCCGACAGGGCGGCTACACCTTC. The chain employs TRBV19 and TRBJ1-2; 7 bases map to TRBD1. The J segment lost 8 bases and the V segment lost 4 bases, leaving 10 bases of the junction unmatched. Germline values: CDR1 LNHDA, CDR2 SQIVND (reference sequence). The CDR3 loop spans 14 amino acids.

DNA for the CDR3: TGTGCCAGCAGCTTGGGGGTGGCGGGGGAATCGTTAGAGACCCAGTACTTC. Encoded protein: CASSLGVAGESLETQYF. The genes are TRBV5-4 and TRBJ2-5; 7 bases fit TRBD2. Germline V CDR1 and CDR2: SGHNT, YYREEE (reference sequence). The CDR3 is 17 residues long. With 0 bases clipped from V and 4 bases from J, the junction kept 12 bases outside the gene matches.

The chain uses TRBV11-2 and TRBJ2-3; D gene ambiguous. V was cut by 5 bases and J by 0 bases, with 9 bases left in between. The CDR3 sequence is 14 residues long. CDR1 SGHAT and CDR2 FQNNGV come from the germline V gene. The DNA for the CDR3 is TGTGCCAGCAGCCTAATCTTGAGCACAGATACGCAGTATTTT. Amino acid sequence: CASSLILSTDTQYF.

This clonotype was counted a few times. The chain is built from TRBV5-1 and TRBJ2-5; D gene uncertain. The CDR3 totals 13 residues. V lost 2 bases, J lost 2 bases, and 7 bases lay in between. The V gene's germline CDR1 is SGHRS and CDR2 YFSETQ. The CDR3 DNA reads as TGCGCCAGCAGCTTAGGGCTACAAGAGACCCAGTACTTC. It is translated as CASSLGLQETQYF. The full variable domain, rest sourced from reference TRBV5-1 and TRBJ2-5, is KAGVTQTPRYLIKTRGQQVTLSCSPISGHRSVSWYQQTPGQGLQFLFEYFSETQRNKGNFPGRFSGRQFSNSRSEMNVSTLELGDSALYLCASSLGLQETQYFGPGTRLLVL.

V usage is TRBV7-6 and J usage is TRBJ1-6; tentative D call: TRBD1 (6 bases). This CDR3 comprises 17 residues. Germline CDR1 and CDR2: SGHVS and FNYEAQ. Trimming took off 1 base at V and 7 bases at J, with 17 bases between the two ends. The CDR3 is CASSLETGPRGNSPLHF. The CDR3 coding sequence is TGTGCCAGCAGCTTAGAGACAGGCCCCCGAGGGAATTCACCCCTCCACTTT.

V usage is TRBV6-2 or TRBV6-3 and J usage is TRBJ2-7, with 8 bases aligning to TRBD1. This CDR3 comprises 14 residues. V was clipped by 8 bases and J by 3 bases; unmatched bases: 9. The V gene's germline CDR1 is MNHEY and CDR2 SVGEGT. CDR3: CASYGTGEDYEQYF. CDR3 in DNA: TGTGCCAGCTATGGGACAGGAGAGGACTACGAGCAGTACTTC.

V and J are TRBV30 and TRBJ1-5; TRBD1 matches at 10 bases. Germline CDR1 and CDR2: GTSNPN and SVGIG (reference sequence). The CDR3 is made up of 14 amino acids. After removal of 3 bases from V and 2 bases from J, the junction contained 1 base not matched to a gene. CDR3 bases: TGTGCCTGGAGCGGGACAGGGGGCAATCAGCCCCAGCATTTT. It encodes CAWSGTGGNQPQHF.

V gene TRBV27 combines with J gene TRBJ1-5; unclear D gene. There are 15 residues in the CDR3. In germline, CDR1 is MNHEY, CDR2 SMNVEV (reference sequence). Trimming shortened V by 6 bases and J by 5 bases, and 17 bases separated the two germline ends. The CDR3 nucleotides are TGTGCCAGCAGAAAGTCGATTGACCTTGATCAGCCCCAGCATTTT. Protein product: CASRKSIDLDQPQHF.

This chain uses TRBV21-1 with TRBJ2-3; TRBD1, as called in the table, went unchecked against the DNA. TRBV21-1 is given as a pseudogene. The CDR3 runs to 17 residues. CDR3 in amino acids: CASRPIHTLGTTDTQYF. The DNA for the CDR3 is TGTGCCAGCAGGCCCATTCATACCCTGGGCACCACAGATACGCAGTATTTT.

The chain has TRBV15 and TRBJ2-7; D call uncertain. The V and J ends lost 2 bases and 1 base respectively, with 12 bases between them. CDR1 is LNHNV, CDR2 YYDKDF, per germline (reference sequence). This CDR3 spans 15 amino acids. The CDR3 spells CATSRPPGQSYEQYF. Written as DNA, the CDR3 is TGTGCCACCAGCAGACCCCCTGGGCAGTCCTACGAGCAGTACTTC.

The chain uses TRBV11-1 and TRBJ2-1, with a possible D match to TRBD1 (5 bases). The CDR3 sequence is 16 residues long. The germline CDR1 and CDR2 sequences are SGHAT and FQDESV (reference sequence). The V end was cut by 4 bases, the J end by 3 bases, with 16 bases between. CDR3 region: CASSSKGVQGYNEQFF. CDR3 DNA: TGTGCCAGCAGCTCCAAGGGCGTTCAGGGCTACAATGAGCAGTTCTTC.

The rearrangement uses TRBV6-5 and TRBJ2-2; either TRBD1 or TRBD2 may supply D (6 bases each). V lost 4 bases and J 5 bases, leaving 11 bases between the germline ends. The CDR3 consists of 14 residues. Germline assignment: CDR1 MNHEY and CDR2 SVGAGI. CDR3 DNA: TGTGCCAGCAGTTCGGGGGCCCGGACCGGGGAGCTGTTTTTT. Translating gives CASSSGARTGELFF.